These 3 T cell receptor beta chains share one sample of origin, sequenced in a study of OX40 agonist ivuxolimab in advanced cancers. TCRdb keeps only in-frame clones here, not all; method: immunoSEQ multiplex PCR. This table has about 50,000 clones, about four fifths appearing once. The sample here was CD4+ or CD8+ T cells sorted from blood, taken in a trial of the OX40 agonist ivuxolimab. The receptors were gathered from an adult with an advanced solid tumor such as melanoma, head and neck, liver or kidney cancer.

The chain uses TRBV7-9 and TRBJ1-2; D gene ambiguous. This CDR3 comprises 14 residues. Germline CDR1 and CDR2: SEHNR and FQNEAQ (reference sequence). The V end was cut by 1 base, the J end by 4 bases, with 10 bases between. CDR3 region: CASSLGDSSYGYTF. In DNA form, the CDR3 reads TGTGCCAGCAGCTTAGGTGACTCTTCCTATGGCTACACCTTC.

The chain uses TRBV29-1 and TRBJ2-1; a possible D gene is TRBD2 (5 bases). This CDR3 is 12 amino acids long. CDR1 and CDR2 from the germline V gene are SQVTM and ANQGSEA. Trimming took off 3 bases at V and 7 bases at J, with 10 bases between the two ends. CDR3 sequence (DNA): TGCAGCGTTGATTCGGGCGGGAATGAGCAGTTCTTC. Residues: CSVDSGGNEQFF.

This sequence joins TRBV19 and TRBJ2-1, with 9 bases aligning to TRBD1. Germline CDR1 is LNHDA and CDR2 is SQIVND (reference sequence). Losses at the gene ends were 5 bases for V and 4 bases for J; bases not matched to a gene: 6. The CDR3 totals 15 residues. In nucleotides, the CDR3 is TGTGCCAGTAGTCCCGGGACAGGGCCATACAATGAGCAGTTCTTC. Translated: CASSPGTGPYNEQFF.